These 18 T cell receptor beta chains share one sample of origin, sequenced in a study of T-cell memory formation after mild COVID-19. TCRdb used MiXCR to reprocess the 5' RACE reads, holding one entry per CDR3 protein. The sample contains around 390,000 distinct CDR3 sequences, about a sixth of which appear only once. Material for sequencing was PBMCs or a T cell subset sorted from them (not recorded which). The receptor set was obtained from a man aged 18 to 30 who had mild COVID-19 (a few samples of this study predate the infection). Cell type and time point are not known.

This clonotype was picked up a small number of times. J is TRBJ2-5 and V is TRBV5-1; D remains unclear. The CDR3 runs 14 residues. Germline values: CDR1 SGHRS, CDR2 YFSETQ. V was pared by 0 bases and J by 6 bases, with 12 bases between. The CDR3 region is CASSLGSVLQTQYF. The CDR3 DNA follows: TGCGCCAGCAGCTTGGGCTCGGTGCTCCAGACCCAGTACTTC.

The table lists this clonotype with many counts. The rearrangement links TRBV5-6 to TRBJ2-7, with 8 bases matching TRBD1. The CDR3 spans 14 residues. Germline V gene lookup returns CDR1 SGHDT and CDR2 YYEEEE. Losses at the gene ends were 4 bases for V and 2 bases for J; bases not matched to a gene: 5. The chain's CDR3 is CASSRATGAYEQYF. The CDR3 DNA reads TGTGCCAGCAGCCGCGCGACAGGGGCCTACGAGCAGTACTTC.

This clonotype has a handful of counts. The chain uses TRBV20-1 and TRBJ1-5; tentative D call: TRBD1 (5 bases). The CDR3 totals 15 residues. V shed 5 bases and J shed 3 bases, with 17 bases lying between them. Germline-derived CDR1 and CDR2 are DFQATT and SNEGSKA (reference sequence). The chain's CDR3 is CSAPSMVRDNQPQHF. CDR3 bases: TGCAGTGCTCCGTCGATGGTCAGGGACAATCAGCCCCAGCATTTT.

The chain uses TRBV7-3 and TRBJ2-1; TRBD1 might be the D (5 bases). V was pared by 4 bases and J by 7 bases, with 11 bases between. The CDR3 totals 13 residues. Looked up from germline, CDR1 is SGHTA and CDR2 is FQGTGA. The CDR3 is CASSSTPGNEQFF. CDR3 DNA: TGTGCCAGCAGCTCCACGCCAGGGAATGAGCAGTTCTTC. Filled out from reference TRBV7-3 and TRBJ2-1, the complete variable domain reads GAGVSQTPSNKVTEKGKYVELRCDPISGHTALYWYRQSLGQGPEFLIYFQGTGAADDSGLPNDRFFAVRPEGSVSTLKIQRTERGDSAVYLCASSSTPGNEQFFGPGTRLTVL.

This clonotype has only a few counts. The V and J genes are TRBV5-6 and TRBJ1-1, with TRBD1 matching 8 bases. Trimming removed 5 bases from V and 1 base from J; junction bases left unmatched: 10. The CDR3 contains 16 residues. The germline CDR1 and CDR2 sequences are SGHDT and YYEEEE. Here the CDR3 reads CASSEDRVPSNTEAFF. The CDR3 DNA follows: TGTGCCAGCAGTGAGGACAGGGTCCCCTCGAACACTGAAGCTTTCTTT.

The chain is built from TRBV7-9 and TRBJ1-2, with 7 bases lining up with TRBD1. The trim removed 0 bases at V and 4 bases at J, leaving 5 bases unmatched. Germline assignment: CDR1 SEHNR and CDR2 FQNEAQ (reference sequence). The CDR3 loop spans 15 amino acids. For the CDR3, the DNA is TGTGCCAGCAGCTTAGCCGGGACAGAGAGCTATGGCTACACCTTC. It yields the protein CASSLAGTESYGYTF.

This clonotype has a count of ten or more. The chain employs TRBV2 and TRBJ1-6; 8 positions agree with TRBD1. V lost 7 bases and J lost 10; bases outside the gene matches: 9. This CDR3 is built from 14 residues. Germline-derived CDR1 and CDR2 are SNHLY and FYNNEI. The CDR3 DNA reads as TGTGCCAGCACCATACCGGGACAGGCATCACCCCTCCACTTT. Amino acid sequence: CASTIPGQASPLHF.

The table lists this clonotype with many counts. The CDR3 DNA sequence: TGTGCCAGCAGTATAGGGGACACTGAGCAGTTCTTC. It yields the protein CASSIGDTEQFF. The chain employs TRBV7-9 and TRBJ2-1, with D perhaps matching TRBD1 (6 bases). The CDR3 consists of 12 residues. The V end was cut by 6 bases, the J end by 9 bases, with 12 bases between. CDR1 and CDR2 (germline): SEHNR, FQNEAQ (reference sequence). Full variable domain (missing parts from reference TRBV7-9 and TRBJ2-1): DTGVSQNPRHKITKRGQNVTFRCDPISEHNRLYWYRQTLGQGPEFLTYFQNEAQLEKSRLLSDRFSAERPKGSFSTLEIQRTEQGDSAMYLCASSIGDTEQFFGPGTRLTVL.

This clonotype was detected only a few times. The chain employs TRBV7-2 and TRBJ2-7; 10 bases line up with TRBD1. Unmatched junction bases numbered 5, after V lost 3 bases and J lost 6 bases. The CDR3 sequence is 14 residues long. From germline, CDR1 is SGHTA and CDR2 FQGNSA. Here the CDR3 DNA reads TGTGCCAGCAGCTTTGACAGGGGGCGATTCGAGCAGTACTTC. Amino acid sequence: CASSFDRGRFEQYF.

This clonotype was seen ten or more times. The CDR3, as DNA: TGCAGTGCTACAATCCCGGGACGGGCCTCCTACGAGCAGTACTTC. Encoded protein: CSATIPGRASYEQYF. This sequence joins TRBV20-1 and TRBJ2-7, with D possibly being TRBD1 or TRBD2 (5 bases each). V dropped 4 bases and J dropped 0 bases, with 16 bases sitting between them. The CDR3 covers 15 residues. The germline V gene encodes CDR1 DFQATT and CDR2 SNEGSKA (reference sequence).

The genes are TRBV12-3 or TRBV12-4 and TRBJ2-3; no firm D call. The CDR3 runs 13 residues. With 6 bases removed from V and 4 bases from J, the gap between germline ends came to 11 bases. CDR3: CASRPPLPDTQYF. Written as DNA, the CDR3 is TGTGCCAGCAGACCCCCCCTCCCAGATACGCAGTATTTT.

The rearrangement links TRBV7-9 to TRBJ1-2; D is unresolved. The CDR3 consists of 14 residues. V lost 4 bases and J lost 1, with 10 bases in between. Germline V gene lookup returns CDR1 SEHNR and CDR2 FQNEAQ (reference sequence). CDR3 protein: CASSSAVVNYGYTF. The CDR3, as DNA: TGTGCCAGCAGCTCCGCCGTAGTTAACTATGGCTACACCTTC. The complete variable domain, with remaining parts taken from reference TRBV7-9 and TRBJ1-2, reads DTGVSQNPRHKITKRGQNVTFRCDPISEHNRLYWYRQTLGQGPEFLTYFQNEAQLEKSRLLSDRFSAERPKGSFSTLEIQRTEQGDSAMYLCASSSAVVNYGYTFGSGTRLTVV.

This clonotype was recorded many times. The chain recombines TRBV4-1 with TRBJ2-2; unclear D gene. V gave up 0 bases and J gave up 6 bases, with 14 bases separating them. There are 16 residues in the CDR3. Germline CDR1 MGHRA, CDR2 YSYEKL. The CDR3 coding sequence is TGCGCCAGCAGCCAAGAAGGAGTCAGTGGGGCCGGGGAGCTGTTTTTT. Its protein is CASSQEGVSGAGELFF.

This clonotype was detected once. The chain uses TRBV20-1 and TRBJ1-1; TRBD1 is a possible D gene (6 bases). The CDR3 is made up of 14 amino acids. Trimming removed 1 base from V and 0 bases from J, with 9 bases in between. Germline-derived CDR1 and CDR2 are DFQATT and SNEGSKA (reference sequence). The CDR3 DNA reads TGCAGTGCTAGAGCTGGGGGCATGAACACTGAAGCTTTCTTT. This encodes CSARAGGMNTEAFF.

The CDR3 here is CASSDQGPEAFF. In nucleotides, the CDR3 is TGTGCCAGCAGTGACCAGGGCCCTGAAGCTTTCTTT. V and J are TRBV25-1 and TRBJ1-1; TRBD1 is a possible D gene (5 bases). V was shortened by 3 bases and J by 6 bases, with 8 bases between the two germline ends. Germline lookup yields CDR1 MGHDK and CDR2 SYGVNS. This CDR3 region has 12 residues.

This clonotype was detected a few times. V is TRBV6-5 and J is TRBJ2-5; 8 bases match TRBD2. The germline CDR1 and CDR2 sequences are MNHEY and SVGAGI. J was trimmed by 2 bases and V by 3 bases; bases with no gene match: 2. CDR3 length: 14 amino acids. The CDR3: CASSYSGIQETQYF. In nucleotides, the CDR3 is TGTGCCAGCAGTTATAGCGGGATTCAAGAGACCCAGTACTTC.

This chain joins TRBV28 and TRBJ2-4, with 7 bases lining up with TRBD1. This CDR3 is 16 amino acids long. Unmatched junction bases numbered 14, after V lost 5 bases and J lost 7 bases. Germline V gene sequence: CDR1 MDHEN, CDR2 SYDVKM. The CDR3 spells CASSLPTGLQRNIQYF. In DNA form, the CDR3 reads TGTGCCAGCAGTCTTCCGACAGGGCTCCAACGGAACATTCAGTACTTC.

The chain combines TRBV6-1 with TRBJ2-1; 11 bases map to TRBD2. Trimming at V came to 6 bases and at J to 6 bases, leaving 7 bases not matched to a gene. Germline CDR1 and CDR2: MNHNS and SASEGT. The CDR3 is 15 residues long. The CDR3 protein is CASRVAGGPFNEQFF. The CDR3 DNA reads TGTGCCAGCAGGGTAGCGGGGGGGCCTTTCAATGAGCAGTTCTTC.